This T cell receptor (beta chain) was profiled in a study of shared clonotypes between healthy human individuals. Libraries were prepared by immunoSEQ multiplex PCR; TCRdb keeps only in-frame clonotypes and omits some of them. The table includes 2 million to 2.5 million clones, approximately 96% detected once. There are 14 residues in the CDR3. Trimming stripped 1 base from V and 9 bases from J, with 10 bases between. CDR1 SGHVS and CDR2 FNYEAQ come from the germline V gene. This clone is a singleton in its sample. Material: naive CD4+ T cells sorted from blood. As to subset: CD45RA+ positively selected. The rearrangement joins TRBV7-6 to TRBJ1-6; D may be TRBD1 (6 bases). This receptor was taken from a man aged 18 to 29 in good health. For the CDR3, the DNA is TGTGCCAGCAGCTTAGGTCAGGGGCGTTCACCCCTCCACTTT. Its translation is CASSLGQGRSPLHF. Full variable domain (remainder filled in from reference TRBV7-6 and TRBJ1-6): GAGVSQSPRYKVTKRGQDVALRCDPISGHVSLYWYRQALGQGPEFLTYFNYEAQQDKSGLPNDRFSAERPEGSISTLTIQRTEQRDSAMYRCASSLGQGRSPLHFGNGTRLTVT.